Listed here are 24 T cell receptor beta chains from one sample, sequenced in a study of T cells after posttransplantation cyclophosphamide. Busulfan-fludarabine conditioning, marrow transplant, and cyclophosphamide on days +3 and +4 were administered. The repertoire was sequenced with immunoSEQ multiplex PCR; TCRdb's copy has only in-frame clones and lacks some. The record shows more than 7,000 clones for this sample, with no singletons present. The sequencing here drew on PBMCs, taken after an allogeneic stem cell transplant with post-transplant cyclophosphamide. These receptors all stem from a male patient aged 30 to 39 who received an allogeneic stem cell transplant from an unrelated donor, was CMV-positive, and had acute and chronic GVHD. Some of the T cells might come from the graft donor.

By share, this clone counts as medium-sized. The rearrangement uses TRBV7-9 and TRBJ1-1, with D possibly matching TRBD1 (5 bases). Trimming cost V 5 bases and J 12 bases, with 16 bases left between them. CDR3 length: 12 amino acids. The germline CDR1 and CDR2 sequences are SEHNR and FQNEAQ (reference sequence). The CDR3 nucleotides are TGTGCCAGCAGCATTTCCCAGGGTGCGACTTTCTTT. Translated, it gives CASSISQGATFF.

This clone has at least ten counts. The J gene is TRBJ2-2, the V gene TRBV5-1, with a weak D call TRBD1 (5 bases). V shed 1 base and J shed 1 base, with 17 bases lying between them. The CDR3 runs 18 residues. The germline CDR1 and CDR2 sequences are SGHRS and YFSETQ. CDR3 sequence: CASSLYGAGLVNTGELFF. CDR3 DNA sequence: TGCGCCAGCAGCTTGTATGGGGCAGGGTTGGTGAACACCGGGGAGCTGTTTTTT.

In this sample, this clone turned up many times. The genes are TRBV6-2 or TRBV6-3 and TRBJ2-7; possible D gene TRBD1, 5 bases. This CDR3 comprises 15 residues. Germline assignment: CDR1 MNHEY and CDR2 SVGEGT. V lost 3 bases to trimming and J lost 2 bases, with 14 bases between them. The CDR3 here is CASSYGSGNPYEQYF. CDR3 in DNA: TGTGCCAGCAGTTATGGGTCAGGGAACCCCTACGAGCAGTACTTC.

This clone was observed a handful of times. A much larger clone lies one base from this, so it may be a read error. V is TRBV12-3 or TRBV12-4 and J is TRBJ2-7; 11 bases map to TRBD1. Trimming cost V 2 bases and J 8 bases; bases outside gene matches: 5. The CDR3 spans 14 residues. CDR3 amino acids: CASSLRTGGAQQYF. Here the CDR3 DNA reads TGTGCCAGCAGTTTAAGGACAGGGGGCGCCCAGCAGTACTTC.

This clone was counted at least ten times. The chain has TRBV27 and TRBJ2-7; 11 bases fit TRBD1. This CDR3 region has 15 residues. V shed 6 bases, J shed 2 bases, and the junction held 6 bases outside the gene matches. Germline CDR1 reads MNHEY; CDR2 reads SMNVEV (reference sequence). The CDR3, as DNA: TGTGCCAGCAGCTACCGGGACAGGGGGGCCTACGAGCAGTACTTC. This gives the protein CASSYRDRGAYEQYF.

This clone was detected many times. This sequence joins TRBV19 and TRBJ1-3; D is uncertain. The germline V and J ends were trimmed by 5 bases and 0 bases, with 5 bases remaining between them. CDR3 length equals 13 residues. CDR1 and CDR2 from the germline V gene are LNHDA and SQIVND (reference sequence). CDR3: CASSFYSGNTIYF. In DNA form, the CDR3 reads TGTGCCAGTAGTTTCTACTCTGGAAACACCATATATTTT.

This clone was found many times. This chain links TRBV12-3 or TRBV12-4 with TRBJ2-5; TRBD1 is a possible D gene (5 bases). This CDR3 contains 14 residues. Trimming pared 6 bases from V and 2 bases from J, leaving 13 bases between. CDR3 amino acids: CASSPPGIQETQYF. The CDR3 coding sequence is TGTGCCAGCAGCCCACCAGGGATACAAGAGACCCAGTACTTC.

This clone was seen many times. The rearrangement uses TRBV4-3 and TRBJ2-2; 9 nucleotides line up with TRBD2. Trimming removed 4 bases from V and 2 bases from J; junction bases left unmatched: 5. CDR1 and CDR2 (germline): LGHNA, YSLEER. CDR3 length: 16 residues. The CDR3 is CASSRSSGANTGELFF. The DNA for the CDR3 is TGCGCCAGCAGCCGCTCTAGCGGGGCAAACACCGGGGAGCTGTTTTTT.

There are many counts of this clone. The junction departs from the called germline gene at one end, perhaps through a read error. This sequence joins TRBV15 and TRBJ2-2; 8 nucleotides agree with TRBD2. Germline CDR1 and CDR2: LNHNV and YYDKDF (reference sequence). This CDR3 has 17 amino acids. The CDR3 protein is CATSRDRSSGNAGELFF. CDR3 in DNA: TGTGCCACCAGCAGAGATCGGAGTAGCGGGAACGCCGGGGAGCTGTTTTTT.

This clone has at least ten counts. The gene calls are TRBV30 and TRBJ2-7; 9 nucleotides match TRBD1. V lost 2 bases, J lost 8 bases, and 10 bases stayed unmatched. The germline gives CDR1 GTSNPN, CDR2 SVGIG (reference sequence). The CDR3 is made up of 14 amino acids. The CDR3 protein is CAWSTGQGSTKQYF. Written as DNA, the CDR3 is TGTGCCTGGAGTACGGGACAGGGCTCTACGAAGCAGTACTTC.

This clone has ten or more counts. This chain uses TRBV24-1 with TRBJ2-6; D is possibly TRBD2 (6 bases). Germline V gene data show CDR1 as KGHDR and CDR2 as SFDVKD. The V and J ends lost 3 bases and 0 bases respectively, with 8 bases between them. The CDR3 is 16 residues long. The CDR3 is CATSDAGGSGANVLTF. The CDR3 bases are TGTGCCACCAGTGATGCCGGGGGCTCTGGGGCCAACGTCCTGACTTTC.

This clone was seen many times. V is TRBV7-2 and J is TRBJ2-7, with TRBD1 matching over 7 bases. The CDR3 runs 15 residues. Germline values: CDR1 SGHTA, CDR2 FQGNSA. With V trimmed by 5 bases and J by 2 bases, 9 bases remained unmatched. In nucleotides, the CDR3 is TGTGCCAGCAGCGCCAGACAGGGTGGGACCTACGAGCAGTACTTC. Amino acids: CASSARQGGTYEQYF.

This clone appeared many times. This sequence joins TRBV12-3 or TRBV12-4 and TRBJ2-7; 9 nucleotides match TRBD2. The CDR3 runs 14 residues. The J segment lost 5 bases and the V segment lost 3 bases, leaving 5 bases of the junction unmatched. The CDR3 nucleotides are TGTGCCAGCAGTTTGGGCGGGAGGGGGCACGAGCAGTACTTC. Its translation is CASSLGGRGHEQYF.

This clone was seen many times. This chain joins TRBV13 and TRBJ2-1; TRBD2 matches at 8 bases. The junction had 10 bases not matched to a gene; V was cut back by 3 bases and J by 6 bases. Germline V gene data show CDR1 as PRHDT and CDR2 as FYEKMQ (reference sequence). This CDR3 comprises 16 residues. The CDR3 reads CASSFRRLARVNEQFF. In nucleotides, the CDR3 is TGTGCCAGCAGCTTCCGTAGACTAGCGCGGGTCAATGAGCAGTTCTTC.

This clone was seen many times. The chain links TRBV9 to TRBJ1-2, with D unresolved. Germline assignment: CDR1 SGDLS and CDR2 YYNGEE. Trimming cost V 1 base and J 3 bases, with 16 bases left between them. This CDR3 spans 16 amino acids. The CDR3 DNA sequence: TGTGCCAGCAGCGTAACCCCATCCGGGTCTCACTATGGCTACACCTTC. It encodes CASSVTPSGSHYGYTF.

At least ten counts were recorded for this clone. The J gene is TRBJ1-4, the V gene TRBV28, with TRBD1 as a possible D gene (6 bases). CDR1 and CDR2 from the germline V gene are MDHEN and SYDVKM. Deletions cut 5 bases from V and 5 bases from J, with 15 bases between. The CDR3 is made up of 15 amino acids. The CDR3: CASSGADRLNEKLFF. The CDR3 DNA reads as TGTGCCAGCAGTGGGGCAGACAGGCTCAATGAAAAACTGTTTTTT.

Judged by abundance, this clone is medium-sized (0.01 to 0.1%). This chain links TRBV10-3 with TRBJ1-1, with D unresolved. Germline CDR1 reads ENHRY; CDR2 reads SYGVKD. The V end lost 7 bases, the J end lost 2 bases, and 11 bases lay between the germline ends. This CDR3 comprises 13 residues. CDR3 sequence: CAITETHNTEAFF. DNA of the CDR3: TGTGCCATCACCGAAACTCACAACACTGAAGCTTTCTTT.

This clone was observed many times. The chain combines TRBV5-4 with TRBJ2-1, with 14 positions matching TRBD2. J gave up 6 bases and V 3 bases, and 2 bases lay outside the gene matches. Looked up from germline, CDR1 is SGHNT and CDR2 is YYREEE (reference sequence). This CDR3 region has 15 residues. CDR3 protein: CASSWGLAGANEQFF. In DNA, the CDR3 is TGTGCCAGCAGCTGGGGACTAGCGGGAGCCAATGAGCAGTTCTTC.

This clone is medium-sized within its sample. V is TRBV6-5 and J is TRBJ2-7, with 10 bases matching TRBD1. V dropped 5 bases and J dropped 0; count of bases not matched to a gene: 4. The CDR3 consists of 15 residues. The germline CDR1 and CDR2 sequences are MNHEY and SVGAGI. The CDR3 protein is CASSQTGGPSYEQYF. The CDR3 region has the DNA TGTGCCAGCAGTCAGACAGGGGGCCCCTCCTACGAGCAGTACTTC.

This clone is labeled as medium-sized. Other DNA sequences in this specimen translate into the identical CDR3. V and J are TRBV9 and TRBJ2-2, with 8 bases that match TRBD1. The germline V gene has CDR1 SGDLS and CDR2 YYNGEE. Trimming cost V 2 bases and J 5 bases; bases outside gene matches: 5. The CDR3 sequence is 15 residues long. As DNA, the CDR3 is TGTGCCAGCAGCGTGGAAACAGGGGGTACCGGGGAGCTGTTTTTT. Translation gives CASSVETGGTGELFF.

This clone has at least ten counts. This rearrangement joins TRBV9 to TRBJ1-3; TRBD1 is a possible D gene (5 bases). This CDR3 is 15 amino acids long. The germline gives CDR1 SGDLS, CDR2 YYNGEE. The V and J ends lost 0 bases and 7 bases respectively, with 14 bases between them. CDR3 DNA sequence: TGTGCCAGCAGCGTAGGATCGGCAGGGAGGAACACCATATATTTT. Protein product: CASSVGSAGRNTIYF.

This clone appeared many times. The chain links TRBV12-3 or TRBV12-4 to TRBJ2-3; 7 bases fit TRBD2. The CDR3 totals 15 residues. The ends lost 3 bases at V and 3 bases at J; junction bases unmatched: 6. CDR3 region: CASSLGGGTTDTQYF. CDR3 DNA: TGTGCCAGCAGTTTGGGCGGGGGAACGACAGATACGCAGTATTTT.

In its sample, this clone was seen many times. The CDR3 region has the DNA TGTGCCAGCAGCTTGGGACAGGGGGCTTTCTACGAGCAGTACTTC. This gives the protein CASSLGQGAFYEQYF. The chain links TRBV5-5 to TRBJ2-7, with TRBD1 matching 10 bases. CDR3 length equals 15 residues. The germline V gene encodes CDR1 SGHKS and CDR2 YYEKEE (reference sequence). The junction had 3 bases not matched to a gene; V was cut back by 0 bases and J by 3 bases.

This clone was observed many times. The chain has TRBV30 and TRBJ1-5; 9 bases are shared with TRBD1. CDR1 and CDR2 (germline): GTSNPN, SVGIG (reference sequence). V dropped 3 bases and J dropped 5; count of bases not matched to a gene: 2. The length of the CDR3 is 13 residues. This CDR3 is CAWSRQGDQPQHF. The CDR3 DNA sequence: TGTGCCTGGAGCAGACAGGGGGATCAGCCCCAGCATTTT.